The rows below give T cell receptor beta chains drawn from one sample of a study of OX40 agonist ivuxolimab in advanced cancers. TCRdb keeps only in-frame clones here, not all; method: immunoSEQ multiplex PCR. The sample lists about 21,000 clones, 70% to 90% occurring once. This material consisted of CD4+ or CD8+ T cells sorted from blood, taken in a trial of the OX40 agonist ivuxolimab. The receptors stem from an adult with an advanced solid tumor such as melanoma, head and neck, liver or kidney cancer. The CDR3 runs from the conserved cysteine through the conserved F or W. The order of the fields is V gene, D gene, J gene, CDR3 DNA, CDR3 protein. The D gene is left open where the match is weak.

v_gene: TRBV30
d_gene: .
j_gene: TRBJ2-1
CDR3nt: TGTGCCTGGAGCCCAGACAATGAGCAGTTCTTC
CDR3aa: CAWSPDNEQFF

v_gene: TRBV6-5
d_gene: .
j_gene: TRBJ1-4
CDR3nt: TGTGCCAGCAGTTACTCAAAAGGGGGAAAACTGTTTTTT
CDR3aa: CASSYSKGGKLFF

v_gene: TRBV6-6
d_gene: .
j_gene: TRBJ2-5
CDR3nt: TGTGCCAGCAGTACAAACAGGGCCGGAGCCGAGACCCAGTACTTC
CDR3aa: CASSTNRAGAETQYF

v_gene: TRBV9
d_gene: TRBD1
j_gene: TRBJ2-7
CDR3nt: TGTGCCAGCAGCGCTCCACCGGGACAGGGAGCCGAGCAGTACTTC
CDR3aa: CASSAPPGQGAEQYF

v_gene: TRBV5-6
d_gene: .
j_gene: TRBJ1-1
CDR3nt: TGTGCCAGCAGCCCAATTCGCCCTGATGAAGCTTTCTTT
CDR3aa: CASSPIRPDEAFF

v_gene: TRBV4-3
d_gene: .
j_gene: TRBJ1-1
CDR3nt: TGCGCCAGCAGCCAAGGATACGCGACTGAAGCTTTCTTT
CDR3aa: CASSQGYATEAFF

v_gene: TRBV30
d_gene: .
j_gene: TRBJ1-5
CDR3nt: TGTGCCTGGTCTGTCCATAGCAATCAGCCCCAGCATTTT
CDR3aa: CAWSVHSNQPQHF

v_gene: TRBV10-3
d_gene: .
j_gene: TRBJ1-4
CDR3nt: TGTGCCACCGCACCGACCCGGGAAGGGGATGAAAAACTGTTTTTT
CDR3aa: CATAPTREGDEKLFF

v_gene: TRBV7-8
d_gene: TRBD2
j_gene: TRBJ2-5
CDR3nt: TGTGCCAGCAGCCTCGAGACTAGCGGGGGGGCAAAGACCCAGTACTTC
CDR3aa: CASSLETSGGAKTQYF

v_gene: TRBV5-4
d_gene: TRBD2
j_gene: TRBJ2-1
CDR3nt: TGTGCCAGCAGCTTGGAGCGGGGCTCCTACAATGGGCAGTTCTTC
CDR3aa: CASSLERGSYNGQFF

v_gene: TRBV6-5
d_gene: .
j_gene: TRBJ1-1
CDR3nt: TGTGCCAGCAGCCCGGGACGAATTTTTGAAGCTTTCTTT
CDR3aa: CASSPGRIFEAFF

v_gene: TRBV7-9
d_gene: .
j_gene: TRBJ1-3
CDR3nt: TGTGCCAGCAGCTTAGGTGGGGCGAGTTCTGGAAACACCATATATTTT
CDR3aa: CASSLGGASSGNTIYF

v_gene: TRBV7-9
d_gene: .
j_gene: TRBJ1-1
CDR3nt: TGTGCCAGCAGCCTCCCAGGGACCCCTGAAGCTTTCTTT
CDR3aa: CASSLPGTPEAFF

v_gene: TRBV15
d_gene: .
j_gene: TRBJ1-2
CDR3nt: TGTGCCACCAGCAGAGAATCGGGGGGTTGGTATGGCTACACCTTC
CDR3aa: CATSRESGGWYGYTF

v_gene: TRBV6-1
d_gene: .
j_gene: TRBJ1-1
CDR3nt: TGTGCCAGCTTTCCCCCCGTGAACACTGAAGCTTTCTTT
CDR3aa: CASFPPVNTEAFF